The 3 T cell receptor beta chains below come from one sample, sequenced in a study of beta chain features in type 1 diabetes. Regarding the study as a whole: Among all four CD4+ subsets, Type 1 diabetes patients had TCRB CDR3s that were moderately but significantly shorter.

The antigens these receptors bind are not known. The whole isolated RNA underwent reverse transcription, so sequencing captured expressed TCRB transcripts. Assay: immunoSEQ multiplex PCR; the TCRdb copy retains only in-frame clones and omits some. This table holds about 370,000 clones, 9.6% found once. Sequenced sample: central memory CD4+ T cells from blood. Receptors were obtained from a man aged 25 to 45 with type 1 diabetes.

The sample holds a few counts of this clone. The CDR3 nucleotides read TGTGCCAGCAGAGGGGCTGATCAGCCCCAGCATTTT. Amino acid sequence: CASRGADQPQHF. The rearrangement uses TRBV6-6 and TRBJ1-5, with D tentatively TRBD1 (5 bases). The CDR3 spans 12 residues. The V and J ends lost 6 bases and 5 bases respectively, with 8 bases between them. The germline gives CDR1 MNHNY, CDR2 SVGAGI (reference sequence).

This clone was recorded a few times. V is TRBV6-6 and J is TRBJ1-2; possibly TRBD1 for D (6 bases). There are 10 residues in the CDR3. In germline, CDR1 is MNHNY, CDR2 SVGAGI (reference sequence). The V end lost 6 bases, the J end lost 14 bases, and 13 bases lay between the germline ends. This chain's CDR3 is CASSREGVTF. CDR3 DNA: TGTGCCAGCAGCCGAGAGGGGGTGACCTTC.

A few counts support this clone. V and J are TRBV2 and TRBJ2-7; D is perhaps TRBD2 (5 bases). Germline V gives CDR1 SNHLY, CDR2 FYNNEI. This CDR3 comprises 12 residues. V dropped 6 bases and J dropped 4 bases, with 10 bases sitting between them. The CDR3 DNA is TGTGCCAGCAGGGTTGGACTGTACGAGCAGTACTTC. Residues: CASRVGLYEQYF. The full variable domain, rest sourced from reference TRBV2 and TRBJ2-7, is EPEVTQTPSHQVTQMGQEVILRCVPISNHLYFYWYRQILGQKVEFLVSFYNNEISEKSEIFDDQFSVERPDGSNFTLKIRSTKLEDSAMYFCASRVGLYEQYFGPGTRLTVT.